This TCR beta chain was sequenced for a study of neoadjuvant anti-PD-1 for oral cavity cancer. Cohort: HPV-negative, locally advanced oral cavity squamous cell carcinoma patients. Analysis of PBMCs was direct, with no culture step. This clone is categorized as medium-sized. CDR3 size: 15 residues. Germline CDR1 SGDLS, CDR2 YYNGEE. Trimming left V 4 bases short and J 2 bases short, with 15 bases between. Profiled with immunoSEQ multiplex PCR; TCRdb holds only in-frame clones, not every one. The sample carries fewer than 70,000 clones, 79% recorded once. This clonotype was sampled from a person between 35 and 79 years old with oral cavity squamous cell carcinoma. Sequenced material: PBMCs, taken before nivolumab (anti-PD-1) treatment. This chain uses TRBV9 with TRBJ1-2; D may be TRBD1 (6 bases). CDR3 nucleotide sequence: TGTGCCAGCAGCCCACCACAGGGACTCAACTATGGCTACACCTTC. Translation: CASSPPQGLNYGYTF.